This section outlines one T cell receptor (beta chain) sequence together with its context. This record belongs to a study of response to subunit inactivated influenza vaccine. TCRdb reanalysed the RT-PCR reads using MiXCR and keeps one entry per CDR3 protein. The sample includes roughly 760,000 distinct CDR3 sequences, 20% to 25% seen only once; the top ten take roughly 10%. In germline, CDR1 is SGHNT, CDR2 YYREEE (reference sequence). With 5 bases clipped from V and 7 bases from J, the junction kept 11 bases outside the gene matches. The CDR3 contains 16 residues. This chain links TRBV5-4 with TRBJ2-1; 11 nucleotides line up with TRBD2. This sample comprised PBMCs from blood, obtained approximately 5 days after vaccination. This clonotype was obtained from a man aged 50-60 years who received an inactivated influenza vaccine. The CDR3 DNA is TGTGCCAGCAGTGTTATCGGTAGCGGGAGGGGTAATGAGCAGTTCTTC. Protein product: CASSVIGSGRGNEQFF.